A single sample gave rise to the 8 T cell receptor beta chains below, sequenced in a study of TIL therapy for anti-PD-1-resistant metastatic lung cancer. Described time point: pre-treatment sample, taken before nivolumab and TIL therapy. The immunoSEQ assay was v3. The protocol was immunoSEQ multiplex PCR, while the TCRdb copy is restricted to in-frame clones and leaves out a portion. The sample holds nearly 60,000 clones, more than 60% seen once. This material consisted of blood, taken at baseline. Source of these receptors: a person between 25 and 80 years old with non-small cell lung cancer.

The rearrangement links TRBV28 to TRBJ2-5, with D possibly being TRBD1 or TRBD2 (5 bases each). This CDR3 region has 13 residues. Germline CDR1 is MDHEN and CDR2 is SYDVKM. V dropped 6 bases and J dropped 1 base, with 9 bases sitting between them. CDR3 DNA sequence: TGTGCCAGCAGGGGTGGGGGCCAAGAGACCCAGTACTTC. As protein: CASRGGGQETQYF.

V is TRBV11-3 and J is TRBJ2-7; D ambiguous. CDR3 length: 15 residues. Germline values: CDR1 SGHNT, CDR2 YENEEA. The V end lost 5 bases, the J end lost 3 bases, and 17 bases lay between the germline ends. Here the CDR3 DNA reads TGTGCCAGCAGCCCGGATCAATACCCCCTCTACGAGCAGTACTTC. It codes for CASSPDQYPLYEQYF.

The chain couples TRBV7-2 to TRBJ1-5; 7 positions agree with TRBD1. The CDR3 loop spans 16 amino acids. Germline CDR1 is SGHTA and CDR2 is FQGNSA. The V and J ends lost 1 base and 6 bases, in that order; junction bases with no gene match: 9. CDR3 loop: CASSLGGTELVQPQHF. CDR3 coding DNA: TGTGCCAGCAGCTTAGGAGGGACAGAATTGGTTCAGCCCCAGCATTTT.

The rearrangement joins TRBV5-6 to TRBJ1-5; no clear D gene. From germline, CDR1 is SGHDT and CDR2 YYEEEE. There are 15 residues in the CDR3. Trimming cost V 1 base and J 0 bases, with 8 bases left between them. CDR3: CASSLYDNSNQPQHF. The CDR3 DNA reads as TGTGCCAGCAGCTTGTACGATAATAGCAATCAGCCCCAGCATTTT.

This clone has just a few counts. The rearrangement joins TRBV10-1 to TRBJ2-7; 7 bases align to TRBD1. CDR3 length equals 14 residues. The J segment lost 7 bases and the V segment lost 4 bases, leaving 10 bases of the junction unmatched. The germline gives CDR1 WNHNN, CDR2 SYGVQD (reference sequence). The CDR3: CASSALLGTAEQYF. The CDR3 DNA reads TGCGCCAGCAGTGCCCTTCTAGGGACAGCGGAGCAGTACTTC.

This chain connects TRBV6-1 to TRBJ1-5; 8 nucleotides agree with TRBD1. J lost 9 bases, V lost 6 bases, and 10 bases had no gene match. The germline CDR1 and CDR2 sequences are MNHNS and SASEGT. The CDR3 has 14 amino acids. The CDR3 loop reads CASSDGQGQRPQHF. CDR3 nucleotides: TGTGCCAGCAGCGATGGACAGGGACAGCGGCCCCAGCATTTT.

This clone was seen just once. The genes are TRBV4-2 and TRBJ2-3, with D unclear. V lost 0 bases and J 4 bases, leaving 11 bases between the germline ends. Germline CDR1 is LGHNA and CDR2 is YNFKEQ. The CDR3 length is 15 residues. The chain's CDR3 is CASSQEWVGPDTQYF. The CDR3 DNA follows: TGTGCCAGCAGCCAAGAGTGGGTTGGTCCAGATACGCAGTATTTT.

The genes are TRBV4-3 and TRBJ2-7; maybe TRBD2 (7 bases). The CDR3 totals 18 residues. CDR1 is LGHNA, CDR2 YSLEER, per germline. V was shortened by 0 bases and J by 2 bases, with 20 bases between the two germline ends. CDR3 DNA: TGCGCCAGCAGCCAAGAGGGGAGGGGACAAAGGGCAACCTACGAGCAGTACTTC. Translation gives CASSQEGRGQRATYEQYF.